Given below is one T cell receptor (beta chain) in context. The sample comes from a study of T cells in tuberculosis. Cells were sorted from thawed PBMC rested overnight and stained with GMM-loaded CD1B tetramer, viability dye and anti-CD3. C32 glucose monomycolate from Rhodococcus equi was loaded onto the CD1B tetramers. The CDR3 has 15 amino acids. Trimming at V came to 4 bases and at J to 1 base, leaving 5 bases not matched to a gene. CDR1 MNHEY and CDR2 SVGAGI come from the germline V gene. Data came from immunoSEQ multiplex PCR; TCRdb stores just in-frame clones and leaves some out. The data show about 58,000 clones, approximately 85% seen once.

The sequenced sample consisted of CD1b-GMM tetramer-negative cells sorted from PBMCs. The TCR originated in an adult woman with latent tuberculosis. The V and J genes are TRBV6-5 and TRBJ2-7; 9 bases align to TRBD2. CDR3 region: CASSLLAGLSYEQYF. Written as DNA, the CDR3 is TGTGCCAGCAGTTTGCTAGCGGGGTTATCCTACGAGCAGTACTTC.